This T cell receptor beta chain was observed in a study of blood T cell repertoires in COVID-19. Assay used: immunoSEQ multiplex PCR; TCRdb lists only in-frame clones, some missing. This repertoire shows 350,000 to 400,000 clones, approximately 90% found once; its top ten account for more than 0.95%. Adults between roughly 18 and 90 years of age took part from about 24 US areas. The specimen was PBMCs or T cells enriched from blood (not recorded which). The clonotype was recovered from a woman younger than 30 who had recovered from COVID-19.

In DNA, the CDR3 is TGTGCCACCAGCAGACGGACAGGGGGAAACACTGAAGCTTTCTTT. Translating it yields CATSRRTGGNTEAFF. The chain employs TRBV15 and TRBJ1-1; 10 positions agree with TRBD1. Germline-derived CDR1 and CDR2 are LNHNV and YYDKDF (reference sequence). V shed 2 bases, J shed 2 bases, and the junction held 2 bases outside the gene matches. This CDR3 region has 15 residues.